These T cell receptor beta chains were read from a single sample in a study of blood T cell repertoires in COVID-19. TCRdb's copy holds only in-frame clones and misses some; the assay was immunoSEQ multiplex PCR. The data contain 100,000 to 150,000 clones, 85% to 90% of them singletons. Input material: peripheral blood. The source is a woman in her forties or fifties with active or convalescent COVID-19. Each CDR3 is given with its conserved first and last residue. The order of the fields is V gene, J gene, D gene, clone size, CDR3 DNA, CDR3 protein. A D gene is named only where the DNA matches it firmly. A clone size is listed for some rows: how often the clone was seen (once, few, many), or a class if it is expanded.

V gene: TRBV30
J gene: TRBJ2-4
D gene: -
clone size: -
CDR3 DNA: TGTGCCTGGACATCCAAAAACATTCAGTACTTC
CDR3 protein: CAWTSKNIQYF

V gene: TRBV2
J gene: TRBJ2-2
D gene: -
clone size: -
CDR3 DNA: TGTGCCAGCAGTGAAGGAAAGCTCACCGGGGAGCTGTTTTTT
CDR3 protein: CASSEGKLTGELFF

V gene: TRBV5-1
J gene: TRBJ2-7
D gene: TRBD2
clone size: -
CDR3 DNA: TGCGCCAGCAGCTTGGGACTAGCGGGACCCTACGAGCAGTACTTC
CDR3 protein: CASSLGLAGPYEQYF

V gene: TRBV7-9
J gene: TRBJ2-5
D gene: TRBD2
clone size: -
CDR3 DNA: TGTGCCAGCAGCCAGGGACTAGCCGCCCAGTACTTC
CDR3 protein: CASSQGLAAQYF

V gene: TRBV4-3
J gene: TRBJ2-2
D gene: -
clone size: -
CDR3 DNA: TGCGCCAGCAGCCAAGATTGGGGGGAGGTTACCGGGGAGCTGTTTTTT
CDR3 protein: CASSQDWGEVTGELFF

V gene: TRBV11-2
J gene: TRBJ2-3
D gene: -
clone size: -
CDR3 DNA: TGTGCCAGCACCTTTGGGTACGGGTCAGATACGCAGTATTTT
CDR3 protein: CASTFGYGSDTQYF

V gene: TRBV29-1
J gene: TRBJ1-5
D gene: -
clone size: -
CDR3 DNA: TGCAGCGTTGATATCGGGGTAGGACAGCCCCAGCATTTT
CDR3 protein: CSVDIGVGQPQHF

V gene: TRBV5-6
J gene: TRBJ2-7
D gene: -
clone size: -
CDR3 DNA: TGTGCCAGCAGCTCCGTCGGACTGCAGAGCTCCTACGAGCAGTACTTC
CDR3 protein: CASSSVGLQSSYEQYF

V gene: TRBV28
J gene: TRBJ1-5
D gene: -
clone size: -
CDR3 DNA: TGTGCCAGCAGTCCTCTTGCCGGGGGCAATCAGCCCCAGCATTTT
CDR3 protein: CASSPLAGGNQPQHF

V gene: TRBV4-3
J gene: TRBJ1-6
D gene: TRBD1
clone size: once
CDR3 DNA: TGCGCCAGCAGCCAAGAGGGTCGGCAGGGGGCTAATTCACCCCTCCACTTT
CDR3 protein: CASSQEGRQGANSPLHF

V gene: TRBV2
J gene: TRBJ1-4
D gene: -
clone size: -
CDR3 DNA: TGTGCCAGCAGGAGGGGGGGTGAAAAACTGTTTTTT
CDR3 protein: CASRRGGEKLFF

V gene: TRBV6-5
J gene: TRBJ2-5
D gene: -
clone size: -
CDR3 DNA: TGTGCCAGCAGTCCCAGACTAGATCAAGAGTCCCAGTACTTC
CDR3 protein: CASSPRLDQESQYF

V gene: TRBV12-3/TRBV12-4
J gene: TRBJ2-5
D gene: TRBD1
clone size: -
CDR3 DNA: TGTGCCAGCAGCTTGGGGACAGGAGAGACCCAGTACTTC
CDR3 protein: CASSLGTGETQYF

V gene: TRBV5-6
J gene: TRBJ2-5
D gene: TRBD1
clone size: -
CDR3 DNA: TGTGCCAGCAGCCCTGGGGCAGGGGGCCAAGAGACCCAGTACTTC
CDR3 protein: CASSPGAGGQETQYF

V gene: TRBV29-1
J gene: TRBJ1-1
D gene: -
clone size: -
CDR3 DNA: TGCAGCGTTGAGAGGATGAACACTGAAGCTTTCTTT
CDR3 protein: CSVERMNTEAFF

V gene: TRBV28
J gene: TRBJ1-6
D gene: -
clone size: -
CDR3 DNA: TGTGCCAGCAGTTCGGGAGTCTATAATTCACCCCTCCACTTT
CDR3 protein: CASSSGVYNSPLHF

V gene: TRBV12-3/TRBV12-4
J gene: TRBJ2-5
D gene: -
clone size: -
CDR3 DNA: TGTGCCAGCAGCCCTAACCGTCGGGAGACCCAGTACTTC
CDR3 protein: CASSPNRRETQYF

V gene: TRBV7-3
J gene: TRBJ1-2
D gene: TRBD1
clone size: -
CDR3 DNA: TGTGCCAGCAGTCAAAACGGGGACAGGGGGTATGGCTACACCTTC
CDR3 protein: CASSQNGDRGYGYTF

V gene: TRBV6-5
J gene: TRBJ1-2
D gene: -
clone size: -
CDR3 DNA: TGTGCCAGCAGTTATGGGCAGACCCTTAACTATGGCTACACCTTC
CDR3 protein: CASSYGQTLNYGYTF

V gene: TRBV4-3
J gene: TRBJ1-2
D gene: -
clone size: -
CDR3 DNA: TGCGCCAGCAGCCAAGAAGTGGGAGTTGGCTACACCTTC
CDR3 protein: CASSQEVGVGYTF

V gene: TRBV6-2/TRBV6-3
J gene: TRBJ2-7
D gene: -
clone size: -
CDR3 DNA: TGTGCCAGCAGTTACTCCCGGACGGGAGTCTACGAGCAGTACTTC
CDR3 protein: CASSYSRTGVYEQYF

V gene: TRBV28
J gene: TRBJ1-1
D gene: TRBD1
clone size: -
CDR3 DNA: TGTGCCAGCAGTGGGACAGGGGCTATTACTGAAGCTTTCTTT
CDR3 protein: CASSGTGAITEAFF

V gene: TRBV15
J gene: TRBJ1-3
D gene: -
clone size: few
CDR3 DNA: TGTGCCACCAGCAGAGATCGGGGTTCTGGAAACACCATATATTTT
CDR3 protein: CATSRDRGSGNTIYF

V gene: TRBV2
J gene: TRBJ1-4
D gene: TRBD1
clone size: -
CDR3 DNA: TGTGCCAGCAGTGAAGGGACAGGGATTACTAATGAAAAACTGTTTTTT
CDR3 protein: CASSEGTGITNEKLFF

V gene: TRBV30
J gene: TRBJ2-3
D gene: TRBD2
clone size: -
CDR3 DNA: TGTGCCTGGAGTGATCTAGCGGGAGCGGAAGATACGCAGTATTTT
CDR3 protein: CAWSDLAGAEDTQYF

V gene: TRBV6-2/TRBV6-3
J gene: TRBJ2-5
D gene: -
clone size: -
CDR3 DNA: TGTGCCAGCAGCCCGGGACTGCAAGAGACCCAGTACTTC
CDR3 protein: CASSPGLQETQYF

V gene: TRBV6-1
J gene: TRBJ2-5
D gene: -
clone size: -
CDR3 DNA: TGTGCCAGCAGTGAAAAACAGGGAAGGGTCCAAGAGACCCAGTACTTC
CDR3 protein: CASSEKQGRVQETQYF

V gene: TRBV3-1/TRBV3-2
J gene: TRBJ2-1
D gene: -
clone size: -
CDR3 DNA: TGTGCCAGCAGCCTTCAACGACCGGGTGAGCAGTTCTTC
CDR3 protein: CASSLQRPGEQFF

V gene: TRBV5-4
J gene: TRBJ2-1
D gene: TRBD2
clone size: -
CDR3 DNA: TGTGCCATAACTAGCGGGAGGTACAATGAGCAGTTCTTC
CDR3 protein: CAITSGRYNEQFF

V gene: TRBV28
J gene: TRBJ1-1
D gene: TRBD1
clone size: -
CDR3 DNA: TGTGCCAGCCGCGGCGGACAGGGTGACACTGAAGCTTTCTTT
CDR3 protein: CASRGGQGDTEAFF

V gene: TRBV27
J gene: TRBJ1-6
D gene: TRBD1
clone size: -
CDR3 DNA: TGTGCCAGCAGTTTAAAGGACAGGGGGAGCTCACCCCTCCACTTT
CDR3 protein: CASSLKDRGSSPLHF

V gene: TRBV5-6
J gene: TRBJ2-7
D gene: -
clone size: once
CDR3 DNA: TGTGCCAGCAGCTCCCCTCTCCGCTTGAACAGAGCCTACGAGCAGTACTTC
CDR3 protein: CASSSPLRLNRAYEQYF

V gene: TRBV4-1
J gene: TRBJ1-6
D gene: -
clone size: few
CDR3 DNA: TGCGCCAGCAGCCAAGTAGGGGGTTCCTATAATTCACCCCTCCACTTT
CDR3 protein: CASSQVGGSYNSPLHF

V gene: TRBV9
J gene: TRBJ2-1
D gene: TRBD2
clone size: -
CDR3 DNA: TGTGCCAGCAGCGTAGGGTCTAGCGGGAGGGTTAATGAGCAGTTCTTC
CDR3 protein: CASSVGSSGRVNEQFF

V gene: TRBV20-1
J gene: TRBJ2-7
D gene: -
clone size: once
CDR3 DNA: TGCAGTGCTTTCGCTAATGACGAGCAGTACTTC
CDR3 protein: CSAFANDEQYF

V gene: TRBV11-2
J gene: TRBJ1-4
D gene: -
clone size: -
CDR3 DNA: TGTGCCAGCAGCTTAGGGCAGGGAGGCGAAAAACTGTTTTTT
CDR3 protein: CASSLGQGGEKLFF

V gene: TRBV27
J gene: TRBJ1-2
D gene: TRBD1
clone size: once
CDR3 DNA: TGTGCCAGCAGTTTAGGGACAGGGAGCGGCTACACCTTC
CDR3 protein: CASSLGTGSGYTF

V gene: TRBV27
J gene: TRBJ2-7
D gene: -
clone size: -
CDR3 DNA: TGTGCCAGCGCCTCAGCCTACGAGCAGTACTTC
CDR3 protein: CASASAYEQYF

V gene: TRBV29-1
J gene: TRBJ1-1
D gene: -
clone size: -
CDR3 DNA: TGCAGCGCTACCGGACAGCTCCAAGAATTCTTT
CDR3 protein: CSATGQLQEFF

V gene: TRBV5-1
J gene: TRBJ2-1
D gene: TRBD2
clone size: -
CDR3 DNA: TGCGCCAGCAGCTTGTCAATAGCGGGCGACAATGAGCAGTTCTTC
CDR3 protein: CASSLSIAGDNEQFF

V gene: TRBV9
J gene: TRBJ2-7
D gene: -
clone size: -
CDR3 DNA: TGTGCCAGCAGCCCGAGTGGGGGCCTGGGATACGAGCAGTACTTC
CDR3 protein: CASSPSGGLGYEQYF

V gene: TRBV11-2
J gene: TRBJ2-1
D gene: -
clone size: -
CDR3 DNA: TGTGCCAGCAGCTTACTCCGGGACAACAATGAGCAGTTCTTC
CDR3 protein: CASSLLRDNNEQFF

V gene: TRBV3-1/TRBV3-2
J gene: TRBJ2-3
D gene: TRBD2
clone size: -
CDR3 DNA: TGTGCCAGCAGCCGCTCCAGCGGGAGTGGCACAGATACGCAGTATTTT
CDR3 protein: CASSRSSGSGTDTQYF

V gene: TRBV5-1
J gene: TRBJ2-1
D gene: TRBD2
clone size: -
CDR3 DNA: TGCGCCAGCAGCTCGAACGGACTAGCGCGAAACAATGAGCAGTTCTTC
CDR3 protein: CASSSNGLARNNEQFF

V gene: TRBV7-9
J gene: TRBJ2-7
D gene: -
clone size: -
CDR3 DNA: TGTGCCAGCAGCTTAGGAGACAGGACACTGGAGCAGTACTTC
CDR3 protein: CASSLGDRTLEQYF

V gene: TRBV6-5
J gene: TRBJ2-1
D gene: TRBD1
clone size: -
CDR3 DNA: TGTGCCAGCAGTTACCTTGGACAGGGGAACAATGAGCAGTTCTTC
CDR3 protein: CASSYLGQGNNEQFF

V gene: TRBV4-2
J gene: TRBJ2-1
D gene: TRBD2
clone size: -
CDR3 DNA: TGTGCCAGCAGCCAATCTACTAGCGAAAACTACAATGAGCAGTTCTTC
CDR3 protein: CASSQSTSENYNEQFF

V gene: TRBV7-3
J gene: TRBJ2-1
D gene: -
clone size: -
CDR3 DNA: TGTGCCAGCAGCTTAGTAGGAGGGCCGACCGATGAGCAGTTCTTC
CDR3 protein: CASSLVGGPTDEQFF

V gene: TRBV5-5
J gene: TRBJ2-3
D gene: -
clone size: -
CDR3 DNA: TGTGCCAGCAGCAAACAGGGCACAGATACGCAGTATTTT
CDR3 protein: CASSKQGTDTQYF

V gene: TRBV6-2/TRBV6-3
J gene: TRBJ1-6
D gene: TRBD1
clone size: -
CDR3 DNA: TGTGCCAGCAGTACAAGATCAGGGGGGAATAATTCACCCCTCCACTTT
CDR3 protein: CASSTRSGGNNSPLHF

V gene: TRBV7-2
J gene: TRBJ1-2
D gene: -
clone size: -
CDR3 DNA: TGTGCCAGCACCCCCAAGAGAGTTAACTATGGCTACACCTTC
CDR3 protein: CASTPKRVNYGYTF

V gene: TRBV9
J gene: TRBJ1-2
D gene: TRBD1
clone size: -
CDR3 DNA: TGTGCCAGCAGCGCCAACCCTCGTAACACAGGGGACGGTGCCTATGGCTACACCTTC
CDR3 protein: CASSANPRNTGDGAYGYTF